A selection of T cell receptor beta chains follows, all from one sample in a study of blood T cell repertoires in COVID-19. Using immunoSEQ multiplex PCR, the repertoire was profiled, and TCRdb retains in-frame clones only, with some absent. The data show 52,000 or so clones, 82% seen once. Sequencing was done on a sample of peripheral blood. These receptors came from a human donor in a cohort sampled during active COVID-19. CDR3s include the opening cysteine and the closing phenylalanine or tryptophan. D genes are given only for firm matches. The size field is filled for only some rows; it gives once, few, many or a size class.

V	D	size	J	CDR3	DNA
TRBV6-5	TRBD1	NA	TRBJ2-5	CASRPIQGAAQYF	TGTGCCAGCAGACCCATCCAGGGGGCGGCCCAGTACTTC
TRBV7-2	TRBD1	NA	TRBJ1-2	CASSARQGSNYGYTF	TGTGCCAGCAGCGCCCGACAGGGGAGTAACTATGGCTACACCTTC
TRBV5-1	NA	NA	TRBJ1-1	CASSSGGGTTTEAFF	TGCGCCAGCAGCTCTGGGGGGGGAACGACCACTGAAGCTTTCTTT
TRBV20-1	NA	NA	TRBJ1-2	CSAFRYGYTF	TGCAGTGCTTTCCGGTATGGCTACACCTTC
TRBV6-2/TRBV6-3	TRBD1	NA	TRBJ2-5	CASSDGTGGLETQYF	TGTGCCAGCAGTGATGGGACAGGGGGTTTAGAGACCCAGTACTTC
TRBV5-4	NA	NA	TRBJ2-1	CASSSRGRTVYNEQFF	TGTGCCAGCAGCTCTAGGGGCCGAACCGTTTACAATGAGCAGTTCTTC
TRBV9	NA	NA	TRBJ1-2	CASSVGGGGNYGYTF	TGTGCCAGCAGCGTAGGCGGGGGAGGAAACTATGGCTACACCTTC
TRBV29-1	TRBD1	NA	TRBJ2-3	CSAQTGALTDTQYF	TGCAGCGCCCAGACAGGGGCCCTCACAGATACGCAGTATTTT
TRBV6-5	TRBD1	NA	TRBJ2-5	CAISDRGYQETQYF	TGTGCCATCTCGGACAGGGGTTACCAAGAGACCCAGTACTTC
TRBV9	NA	NA	TRBJ2-5	CASSVATSTGQETQYF	TGTGCCAGCAGCGTAGCTACGAGTACGGGGCAAGAGACCCAGTACTTC
TRBV7-2	NA	NA	TRBJ2-1	CASSLDGAQRGGQFF	TGTGCCAGCAGCTTAGATGGGGCCCAACGGGGAGGACAGTTCTTC
TRBV6-6	NA	NA	TRBJ1-5	CASSYSERPNQPQHF	TGTGCCAGCAGTTACTCGGAGCGGCCCAATCAGCCCCAGCATTTT
TRBV19	TRBD2	few	TRBJ2-2	CASSISRGGAGGELFF	TGTGCCAGTAGTATTTCGCGCGGGGGGGCCGGCGGGGAGCTGTTTTTT
TRBV27	TRBD2	NA	TRBJ2-3	CASRSSGVGPDTQYF	TGTGCCAGCAGATCTAGCGGGGTCGGCCCAGATACGCAGTATTTT
TRBV19	TRBD1	NA	TRBJ1-2	CASSIDPTGRWVYGYTF	TGTGCCAGTAGTATAGACCCGACAGGGAGATGGGTCTATGGCTACACCTTC
TRBV7-9	NA	NA	TRBJ2-7	CASSQEMAVLPYEQYF	TGTGCCAGCAGCCAAGAAATGGCGGTCCTCCCCTACGAGCAGTACTTC
TRBV14	NA	NA	TRBJ2-3	CASRRDRSWGTDTQYF	TGTGCCAGCCGCCGTGACAGGTCGTGGGGCACAGATACGCAGTATTTT
TRBV30	NA	once	TRBJ1-5	CAWSVPPGPQHF	TGTGCCTGGAGTGTACCCCCCGGGCCCCAGCATTTT
TRBV6-1	TRBD2	few	TRBJ2-7	CASREGGSRFEQYF	TGTGCCAGCAGAGAAGGCGGGAGTAGGTTCGAGCAGTACTTC
TRBV19	NA	NA	TRBJ1-6	CASSPQGIRSPLHF	TGTGCCAGTAGCCCGCAGGGGATTCGGTCACCCCTCCACTTT
TRBV5-4	TRBD1	NA	TRBJ2-5	CASFPFLRDRGKGETQYF	TGTGCCAGCTTTCCCTTCCTCCGGGACAGGGGGAAGGGAGAGACCCAGTACTTC
TRBV18	TRBD2	NA	TRBJ2-5	CASSRGRGSETQYF	TGTGCCAGCTCCCGCGGGAGGGGTTCAGAGACCCAGTACTTC
TRBV13	TRBD1	NA	TRBJ2-7	CASSLSQGSYEQYF	TGTGCCAGCAGCTTATCACAGGGGTCCTACGAGCAGTACTTC
TRBV7-9	NA	once	TRBJ1-2	CASSLGGFTQGYTF	TGTGCCAGCAGCCTAGGCGGGTTCACACAGGGCTACACCTTC
TRBV7-3	TRBD2	NA	TRBJ2-7	CASSLKVRSGGADEQYF	TGTGCCAGCAGCTTAAAAGTCAGGAGCGGGGGGGCCGACGAGCAGTACTTC
TRBV12-3/TRBV12-4	TRBD1	NA	TRBJ2-7	CASSSGQYEQYF	TGTGCCAGCAGTTCGGGACAGTACGAGCAGTACTTC
TRBV6-1	TRBD1	once	TRBJ2-7	CASSEWPGGIEQYF	TGTGCCAGCAGTGAATGGCCAGGGGGCATCGAGCAGTACTTC
TRBV9	NA	NA	TRBJ2-2	CASSPGGNTGELFF	TGTGCCAGCAGCCCCGGGGGAAACACCGGGGAGCTGTTTTTT